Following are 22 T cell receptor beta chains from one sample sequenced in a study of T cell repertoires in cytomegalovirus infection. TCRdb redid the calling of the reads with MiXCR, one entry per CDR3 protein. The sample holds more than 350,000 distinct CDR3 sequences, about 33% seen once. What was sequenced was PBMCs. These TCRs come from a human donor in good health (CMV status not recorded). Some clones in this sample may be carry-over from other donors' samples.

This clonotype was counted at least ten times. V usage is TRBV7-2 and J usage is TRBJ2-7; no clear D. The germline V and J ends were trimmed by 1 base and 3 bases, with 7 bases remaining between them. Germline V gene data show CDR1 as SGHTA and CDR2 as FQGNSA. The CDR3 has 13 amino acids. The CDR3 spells CASSLERIYEQYF. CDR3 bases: TGTGCCAGCAGCTTAGAAAGGATCTACGAGCAGTACTTC.

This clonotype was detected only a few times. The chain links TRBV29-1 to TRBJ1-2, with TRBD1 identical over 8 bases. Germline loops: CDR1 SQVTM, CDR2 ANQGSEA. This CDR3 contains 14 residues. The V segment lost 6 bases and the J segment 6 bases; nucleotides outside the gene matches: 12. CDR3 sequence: CSVELPTGADGYTF. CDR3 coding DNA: TGCAGCGTGGAGCTTCCGACAGGGGCGGATGGCTACACCTTC.

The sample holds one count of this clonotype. The CDR3 is CATSDSAGDYGYTF. The CDR3 DNA sequence: TGTGCCACCAGTGATTCGGCAGGGGACTATGGCTACACCTTC. This chain connects TRBV24-1 to TRBJ1-2; perhaps TRBD1 as D (6 bases). The CDR3 runs 14 residues. Germline CDR1 KGHDR, CDR2 SFDVKD. Trimming shortened V by 2 bases and J by 3 bases, and 9 bases separated the two germline ends.

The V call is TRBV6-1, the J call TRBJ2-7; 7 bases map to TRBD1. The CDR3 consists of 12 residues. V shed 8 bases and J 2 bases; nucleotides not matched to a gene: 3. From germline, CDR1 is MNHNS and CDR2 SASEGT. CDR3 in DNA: TGTGCCAGCGGGGACAGAACCTACGAGCAGTACTTC. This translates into CASGDRTYEQYF.

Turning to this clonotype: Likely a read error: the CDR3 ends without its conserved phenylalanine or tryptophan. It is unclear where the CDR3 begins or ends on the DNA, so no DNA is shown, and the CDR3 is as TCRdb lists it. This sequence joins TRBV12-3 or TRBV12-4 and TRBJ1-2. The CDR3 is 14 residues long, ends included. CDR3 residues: CASSHPPGDYGYPC.

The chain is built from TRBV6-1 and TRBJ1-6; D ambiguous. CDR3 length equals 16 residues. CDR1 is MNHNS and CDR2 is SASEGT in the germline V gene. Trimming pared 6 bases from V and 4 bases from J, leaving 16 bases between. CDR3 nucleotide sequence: TGTGCCAGCAGACCCAGACAAGACACTTATAATTCACCCCTCCACTTT. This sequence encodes CASRPRQDTYNSPLHF.

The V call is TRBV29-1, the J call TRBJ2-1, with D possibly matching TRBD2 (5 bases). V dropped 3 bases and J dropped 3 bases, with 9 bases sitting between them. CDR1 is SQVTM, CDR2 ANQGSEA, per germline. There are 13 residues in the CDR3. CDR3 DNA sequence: TGCAGCGTTGACCCTACTAGCTACAATGAGCAGTTCTTC. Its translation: CSVDPTSYNEQFF.

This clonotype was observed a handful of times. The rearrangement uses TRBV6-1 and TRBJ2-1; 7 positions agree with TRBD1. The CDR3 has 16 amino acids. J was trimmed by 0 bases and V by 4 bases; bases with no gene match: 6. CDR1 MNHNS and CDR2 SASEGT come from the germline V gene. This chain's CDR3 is CASSAPDRSSYNEQFF. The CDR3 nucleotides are TGTGCCAGCAGTGCTCCGGACAGGTCCTCCTACAATGAGCAGTTCTTC.

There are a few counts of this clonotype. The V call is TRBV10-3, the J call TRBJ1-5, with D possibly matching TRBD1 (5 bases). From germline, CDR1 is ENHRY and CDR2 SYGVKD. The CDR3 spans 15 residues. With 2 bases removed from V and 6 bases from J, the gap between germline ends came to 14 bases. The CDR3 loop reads CAISEGGGFTQPQHF. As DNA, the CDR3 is TGTGCCATCAGTGAGGGGGGGGGTTTTACTCAGCCCCAGCATTTT.

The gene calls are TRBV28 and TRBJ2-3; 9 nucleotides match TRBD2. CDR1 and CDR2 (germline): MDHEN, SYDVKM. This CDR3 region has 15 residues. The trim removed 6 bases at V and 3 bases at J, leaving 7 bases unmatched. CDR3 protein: CASSRAGGLTDTQYF. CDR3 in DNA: TGTGCCAGCAGCCGAGCGGGGGGCTTGACAGATACGCAGTATTTT.

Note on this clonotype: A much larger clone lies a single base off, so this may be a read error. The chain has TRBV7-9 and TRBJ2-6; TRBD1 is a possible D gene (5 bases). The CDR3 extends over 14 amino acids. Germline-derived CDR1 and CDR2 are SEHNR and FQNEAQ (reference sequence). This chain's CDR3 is CASSPVSGAHVLTF. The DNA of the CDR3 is TGTGCCAGCAGCCCAGTCTCTGGGGCCCACGTCCTGACTTTC.

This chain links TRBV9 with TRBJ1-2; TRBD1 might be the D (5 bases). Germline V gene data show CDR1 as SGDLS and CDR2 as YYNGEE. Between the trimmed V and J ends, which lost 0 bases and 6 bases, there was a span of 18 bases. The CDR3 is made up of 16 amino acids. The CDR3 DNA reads TGTGCCAGCAGCGTAGCTAGGGGCTTTTCGGCTAATGGCTACACCTTC. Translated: CASSVARGFSANGYTF.

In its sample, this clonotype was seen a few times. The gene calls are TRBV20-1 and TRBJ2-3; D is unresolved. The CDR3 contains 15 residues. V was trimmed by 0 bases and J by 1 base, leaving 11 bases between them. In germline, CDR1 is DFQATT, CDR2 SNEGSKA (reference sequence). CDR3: CSARDNPRGTDTQYF. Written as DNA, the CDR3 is TGCAGTGCTAGAGATAACCCAAGGGGCACAGATACGCAGTATTTT.

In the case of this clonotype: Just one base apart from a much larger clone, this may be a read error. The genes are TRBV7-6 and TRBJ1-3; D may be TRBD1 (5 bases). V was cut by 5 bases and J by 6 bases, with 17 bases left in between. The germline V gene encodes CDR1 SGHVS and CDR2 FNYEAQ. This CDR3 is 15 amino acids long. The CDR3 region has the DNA TGTGCCAGCAGCCGAAATCGGGACGAGCAAAACACCATATATTTT. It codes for CASSRNRDEQNTIYF.

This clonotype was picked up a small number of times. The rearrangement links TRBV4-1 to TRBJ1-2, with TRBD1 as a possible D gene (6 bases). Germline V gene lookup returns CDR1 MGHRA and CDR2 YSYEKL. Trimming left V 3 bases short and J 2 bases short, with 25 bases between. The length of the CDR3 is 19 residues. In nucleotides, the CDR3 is TGCGCCAGCAGCCAGGAAAAAACAGGGCTGGGAACCCTCAACTATGGCTACACCTTC. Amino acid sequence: CASSQEKTGLGTLNYGYTF.

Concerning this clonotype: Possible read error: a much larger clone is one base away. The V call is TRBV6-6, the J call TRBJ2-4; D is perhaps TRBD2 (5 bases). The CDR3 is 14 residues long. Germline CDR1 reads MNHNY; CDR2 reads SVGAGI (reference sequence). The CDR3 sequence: CARSDPGIKNIQYF. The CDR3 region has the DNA TGTGCCCGCAGTGATCCGGGAATCAAAAACATTCAGTACTTC.

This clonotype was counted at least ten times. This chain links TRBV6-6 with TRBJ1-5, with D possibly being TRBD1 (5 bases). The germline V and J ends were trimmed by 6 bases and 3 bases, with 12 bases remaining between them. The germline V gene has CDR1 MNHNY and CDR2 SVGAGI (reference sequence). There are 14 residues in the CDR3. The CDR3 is CASSQGPINQPQHF. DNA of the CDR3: TGTGCCAGCAGCCAGGGACCGATCAATCAGCCCCAGCATTTT.

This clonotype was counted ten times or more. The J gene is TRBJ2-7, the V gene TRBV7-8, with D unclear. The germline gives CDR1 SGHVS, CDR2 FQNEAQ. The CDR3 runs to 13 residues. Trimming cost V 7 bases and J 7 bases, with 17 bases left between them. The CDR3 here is CASNPNPLREQYF. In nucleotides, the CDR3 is TGTGCCAGCAACCCAAACCCCCTACGTGAGCAGTACTTC.

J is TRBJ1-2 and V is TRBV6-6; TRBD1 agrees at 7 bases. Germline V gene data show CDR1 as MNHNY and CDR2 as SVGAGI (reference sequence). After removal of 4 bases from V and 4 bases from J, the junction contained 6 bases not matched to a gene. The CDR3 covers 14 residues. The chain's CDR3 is CASSLGQIIYGYTF. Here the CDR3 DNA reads TGTGCCAGCAGTTTGGGACAGATCATCTATGGCTACACCTTC.

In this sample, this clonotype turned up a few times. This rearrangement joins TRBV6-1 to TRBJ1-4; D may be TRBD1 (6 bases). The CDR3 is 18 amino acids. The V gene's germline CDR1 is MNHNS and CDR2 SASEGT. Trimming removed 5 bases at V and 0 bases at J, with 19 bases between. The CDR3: CASSFGQSSDPTNEKLFF. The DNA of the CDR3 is TGTGCCAGCAGTTTTGGACAGAGCTCCGACCCAACTAATGAAAAACTGTTTTTT.

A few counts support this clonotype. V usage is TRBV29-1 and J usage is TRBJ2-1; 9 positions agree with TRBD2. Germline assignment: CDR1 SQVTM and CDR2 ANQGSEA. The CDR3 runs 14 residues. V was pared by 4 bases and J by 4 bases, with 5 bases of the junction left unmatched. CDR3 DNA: TGCAGCGTTGTACATCTAGCGGGGTACAATGAGCAGTTCTTC. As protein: CSVVHLAGYNEQFF.

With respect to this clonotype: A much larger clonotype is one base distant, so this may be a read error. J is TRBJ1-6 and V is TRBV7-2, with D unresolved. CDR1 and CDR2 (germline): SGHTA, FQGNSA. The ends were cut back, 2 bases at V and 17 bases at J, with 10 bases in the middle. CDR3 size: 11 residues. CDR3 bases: TGTGCCAGCAGCTTAATTGGCCACGTCCACTTT. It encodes CASSLIGHVHF.